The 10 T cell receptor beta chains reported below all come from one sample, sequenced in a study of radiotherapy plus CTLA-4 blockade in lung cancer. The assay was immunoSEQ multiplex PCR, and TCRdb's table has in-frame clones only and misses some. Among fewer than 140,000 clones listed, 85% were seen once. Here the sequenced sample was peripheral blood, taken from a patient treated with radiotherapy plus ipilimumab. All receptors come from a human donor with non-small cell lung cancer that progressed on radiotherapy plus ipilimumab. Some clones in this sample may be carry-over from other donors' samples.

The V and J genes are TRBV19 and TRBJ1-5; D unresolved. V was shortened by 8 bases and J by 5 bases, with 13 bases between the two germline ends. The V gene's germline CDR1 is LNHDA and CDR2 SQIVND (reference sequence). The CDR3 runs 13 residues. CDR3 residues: CASQQWADQPQHF. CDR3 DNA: TGTGCCAGTCAACAATGGGCGGATCAGCCCCAGCATTTT.

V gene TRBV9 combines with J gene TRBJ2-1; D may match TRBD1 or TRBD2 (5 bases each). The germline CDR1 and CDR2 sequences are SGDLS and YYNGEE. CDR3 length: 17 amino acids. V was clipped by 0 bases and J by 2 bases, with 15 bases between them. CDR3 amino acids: CASSVVGTAVAYNEQFF. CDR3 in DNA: TGTGCCAGCAGCGTAGTTGGGACGGCGGTTGCCTACAATGAGCAGTTCTTC. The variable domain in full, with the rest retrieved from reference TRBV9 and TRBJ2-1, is DSGVTQTPKHLITATGQRVTLRCSPRSGDLSVYWYQQSLDQGLQFLIQYYNGEERAKGNILERFSAQQFPDLHSELNLSSLELGDSALYFCASSVVGTAVAYNEQFFGPGTRLTVL.

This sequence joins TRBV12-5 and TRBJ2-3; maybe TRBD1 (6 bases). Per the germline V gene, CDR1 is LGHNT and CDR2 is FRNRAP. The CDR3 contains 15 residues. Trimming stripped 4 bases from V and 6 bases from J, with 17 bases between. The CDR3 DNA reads TGTGCTAGTGGTTCCCGTGGGGGCCTACTGGATACGCAGTATTTT. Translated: CASGSRGGLLDTQYF. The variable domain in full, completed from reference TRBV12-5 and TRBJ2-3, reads DARVTQTPRHKVTEMGQEVTMRCQPILGHNTVFWYRQTMMQGLELLAYFRNRAPLDDSGMPKDRFSAEMPDATLATLKIQPSEPRDSAVYFCASGSRGGLLDTQYFGPGTRLTVL.

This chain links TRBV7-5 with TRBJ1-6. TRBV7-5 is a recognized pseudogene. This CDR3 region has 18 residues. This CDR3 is CARSFGFQAGRHNSPLHF. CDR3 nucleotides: TGTGCCAGAAGCTTCGGCTTCCAAGCGGGACGGCATAATTCACCCCTCCACTTT.

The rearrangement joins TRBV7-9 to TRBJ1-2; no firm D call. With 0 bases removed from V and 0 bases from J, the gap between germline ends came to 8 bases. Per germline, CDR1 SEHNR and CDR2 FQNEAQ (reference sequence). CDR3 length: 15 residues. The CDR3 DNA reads TGTGCCAGCAGCTTAGCGGTACGGGCTAACTATGGCTACACCTTC. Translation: CASSLAVRANYGYTF.

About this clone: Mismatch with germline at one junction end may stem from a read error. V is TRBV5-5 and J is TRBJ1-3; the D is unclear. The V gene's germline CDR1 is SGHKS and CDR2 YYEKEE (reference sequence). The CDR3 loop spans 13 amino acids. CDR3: CASSQAPRGTIYF. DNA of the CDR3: TGCGCCAGCAGCCAAGCCCCCCGGGGCACCATATATTTT.

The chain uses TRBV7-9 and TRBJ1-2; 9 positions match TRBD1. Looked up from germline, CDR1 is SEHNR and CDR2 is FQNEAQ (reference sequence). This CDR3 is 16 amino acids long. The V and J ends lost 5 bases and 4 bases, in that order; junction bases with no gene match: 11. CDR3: CASSPRDRGSGYGYTF. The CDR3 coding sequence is TGTGCCAGCAGCCCGCGTGACAGGGGGTCGGGCTATGGCTACACCTTC.

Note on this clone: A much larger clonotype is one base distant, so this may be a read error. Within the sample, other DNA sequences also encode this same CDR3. This CDR3 is CASSQDMSREQYF. CDR3 bases: TGCGCCAGCAGCCAAGATATGTCAAGGGAGCAGTACTTC. The chain joins TRBV4-1 to TRBJ2-7; D not resolved. The V and J ends lost 0 bases and 7 bases respectively, with 10 bases between them. Germline CDR1 reads MGHRA; CDR2 reads YSYEKL. CDR3 size: 13 residues.

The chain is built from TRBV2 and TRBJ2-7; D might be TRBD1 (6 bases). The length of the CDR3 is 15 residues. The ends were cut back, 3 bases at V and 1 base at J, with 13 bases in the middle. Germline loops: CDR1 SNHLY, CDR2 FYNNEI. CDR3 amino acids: CASSEGPGVSYEQYF. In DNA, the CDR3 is TGTGCCAGCAGTGAGGGTCCAGGGGTATCCTACGAGCAGTACTTC.

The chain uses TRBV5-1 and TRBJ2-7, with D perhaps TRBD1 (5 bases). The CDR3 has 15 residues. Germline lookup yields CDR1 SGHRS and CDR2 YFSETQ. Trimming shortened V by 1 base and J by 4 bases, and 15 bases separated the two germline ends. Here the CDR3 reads CASSLTAGNRYEQYF. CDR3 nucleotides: TGCGCCAGCAGCTTGACGGCAGGGAATAGGTACGAGCAGTACTTC.